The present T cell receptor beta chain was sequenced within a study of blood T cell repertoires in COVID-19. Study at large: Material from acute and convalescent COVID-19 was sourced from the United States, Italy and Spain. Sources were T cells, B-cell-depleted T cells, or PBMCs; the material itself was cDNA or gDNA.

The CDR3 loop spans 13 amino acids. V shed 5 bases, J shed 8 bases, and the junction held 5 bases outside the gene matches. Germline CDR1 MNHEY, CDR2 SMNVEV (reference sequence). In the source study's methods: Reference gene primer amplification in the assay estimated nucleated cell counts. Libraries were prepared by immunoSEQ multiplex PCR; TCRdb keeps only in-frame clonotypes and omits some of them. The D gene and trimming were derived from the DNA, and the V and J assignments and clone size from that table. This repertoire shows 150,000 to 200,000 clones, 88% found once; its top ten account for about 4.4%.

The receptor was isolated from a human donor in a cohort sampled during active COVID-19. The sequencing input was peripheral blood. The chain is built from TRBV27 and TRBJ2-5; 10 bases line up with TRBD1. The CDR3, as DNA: TGTGCCAGCAGTCTAGGACAGGGGGATACCCAGTACTTC. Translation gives CASSLGQGDTQYF.